Listed below are T cell receptor beta chains from one sample, sequenced in a study of CXCR3-negative and CXCR3-positive naive CD8 T cells. Reanalyzing the 5' RACE reads, TCRdb keeps one entry per CDR3 protein, without DNA. This repertoire comprises about 120,000 distinct CDR3 sequences; its ten largest clones make up just over 0.35%. Sequenced material: naive CXCR3+ CD8+ T cells from blood. All receptors come from a human donor in good health. Some clones in this sample may be carry-over from other donors' samples. Both conserved end residues are part of each CDR3.

>TRBJ2-1|TRBV21-1
CARGGDHGPERDEQFF
>TRBJ2-1|TRBV6-4
CASSDSPGGYNEQFF
>TRBJ2-7|TRBV7-9
CASSPTNRGGHYEQYF
>TRBJ2-1|TRBV5-1
CASSPGVEQFF
>TRBJ2-4|TRBV6-5
CASIGHLAKNIQYF
>TRBJ1-1|TRBV15
CATSRERGLYTEAFF
>TRBJ2-1|TRBV29-1
CSVEGVREQFF
>TRBJ2-7|TRBV20-1
CSAERAYGSYEQYF
>TRBJ1-1|TRBV6-2/TRBV6-3
CASSYSRSPEAFF
>TRBJ2-1|TRBV6-2/TRBV6-3
CASSYRQRGVDEQFF
>TRBJ1-1|TRBV5-1
CASSLATGAFTEAFF
>TRBJ2-1|TRBV29-1
CSALQGVGTNEQLF
>TRBJ2-3|TRBV6-6
CASSYSRTDSTSTDTQYF
>TRBJ2-7|TRBV4-1
CASSQDEGQGYEQYF
>TRBJ2-7|TRBV25-1
CASSEYGEQYF
>TRBJ2-2|TRBV4-1
CASSQLQGGTGELFF
>TRBJ1-6|TRBV6-1
CASSESGSWGSPLHF
>TRBJ2-2|TRBV12-3/TRBV12-4
CASSLTLTSGGPGELFF
>TRBJ2-3|TRBV2
CASIYRVVFTDTQYF
>TRBJ2-3|TRBV7-3
CASSLTGSLTDTQYF
>TRBJ2-1|TRBV3-1
CASSQDFRIYNEQFF
>TRBJ1-5|TRBV7-9
CASSLATGTALDQPQHF
>TRBJ1-2|TRBV7-8
CASSLYQGSGGYTF
>TRBJ2-7|TRBV29-1
CGVSQGMAYEQYF